This T cell receptor (beta chain) derives from a study of technical replicates of blood from a few donors. The germline V gene encodes CDR1 SGDLS and CDR2 YYNGEE. With 2 bases removed from V and 7 bases from J, the gap between germline ends came to 19 bases. The CDR3 has 16 residues. Data came from immunoSEQ multiplex PCR; TCRdb stores just in-frame clones and leaves some out. The sample holds just over 60,000 clones, approximately 87% seen once. The TCR comes from a human donor in good health. Some clones in this sample may be carry-over from other donors' samples. This sequence joins TRBV9 and TRBJ2-1; the D gene is possibly TRBD2 (6 bases). Sequencing was carried out using PBMCs. CDR3 sequence: CASSVMAGPPLNEQFF. In nucleotides, the CDR3 is TGTGCCAGCAGCGTCATGGCGGGACCACCCCTTAATGAGCAGTTCTTC.